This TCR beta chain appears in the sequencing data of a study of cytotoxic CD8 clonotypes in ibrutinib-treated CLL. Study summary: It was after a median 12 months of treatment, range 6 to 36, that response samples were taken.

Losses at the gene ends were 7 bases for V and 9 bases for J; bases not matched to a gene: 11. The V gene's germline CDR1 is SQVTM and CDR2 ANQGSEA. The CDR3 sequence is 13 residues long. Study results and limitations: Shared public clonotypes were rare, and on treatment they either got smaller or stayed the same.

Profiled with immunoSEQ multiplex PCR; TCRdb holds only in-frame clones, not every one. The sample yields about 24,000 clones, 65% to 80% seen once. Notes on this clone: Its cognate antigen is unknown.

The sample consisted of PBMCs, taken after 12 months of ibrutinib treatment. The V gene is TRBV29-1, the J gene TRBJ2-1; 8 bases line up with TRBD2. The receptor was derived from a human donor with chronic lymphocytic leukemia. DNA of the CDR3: TGCAGCGCCTCCTGGCGGGGGGAATCTGAGCAGTTCTTC. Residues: CSASWRGESEQFF.